What follows describes a single T cell receptor (beta chain). Its specificity is unknown. The data belong to a study of T cell responses to AZD1222 COVID-19 vaccine. Some clones are missing from TCRdb's copy, which holds only in-frame ones; the method was immunoSEQ multiplex PCR. The table has about 210,000 clones, approximately 94% seen once; the top ten hold around 1.8%. Study outcomes and limitations: Baseline serology detected seropositivity in only five to seven AZD1222 recipients. Reports indicate that nearly half of spike-specific TCRs are directed at unmutated variant regions. Once two AZD1222 doses were given, Spike-specific TCR breadth and depth went up. Clonal diversity may have been underestimated, and the donors were mostly white British, with more females than males.

The germline CDR1 and CDR2 sequences are MDHEN and SYDVKM. The CDR3 has 14 amino acids. V trimming: 7 bases; J trimming: 0 bases; junction bases outside the gene matches: 5. The TCR sequence derives from an adult who received the MenACWY meningococcal vaccine as a control. Sequences were derived from peripheral blood, sampled 28 days after the second dose of the MenACWY control vaccine. This chain links TRBV28 with TRBJ2-7, with TRBD1 matching 8 bases. The CDR3 sequence is CASNPDRVSYEQYF. In DNA form, the CDR3 reads TGTGCCAGCAACCCGGACAGGGTCTCCTACGAGCAGTACTTC.